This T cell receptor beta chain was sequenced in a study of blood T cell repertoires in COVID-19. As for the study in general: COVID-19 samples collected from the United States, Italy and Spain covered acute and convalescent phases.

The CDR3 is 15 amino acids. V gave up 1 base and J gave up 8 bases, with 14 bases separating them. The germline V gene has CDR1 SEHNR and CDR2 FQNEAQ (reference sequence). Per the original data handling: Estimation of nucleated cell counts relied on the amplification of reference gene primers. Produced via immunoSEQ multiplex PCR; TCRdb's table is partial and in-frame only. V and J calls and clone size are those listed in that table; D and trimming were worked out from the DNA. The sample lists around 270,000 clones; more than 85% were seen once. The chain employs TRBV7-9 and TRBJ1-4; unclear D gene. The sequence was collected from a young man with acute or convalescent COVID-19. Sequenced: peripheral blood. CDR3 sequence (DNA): TGTGCCAGCAGCTTAGGACGAACTGAGCGGGAAAAACTGTTTTTT. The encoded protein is CASSLGRTEREKLFF.